This is a list of T cell receptor beta chains from one sample in a study of T cells in Graves' hyperthyroidism and ophthalmopathy. TCRdb reanalysed the multiplex PCR reads using MiXCR and keeps one entry per CDR3 protein. The table has 300,000 to 500,000 distinct CDR3 sequences, 15% seen once. Sequenced material: blood. These receptors were obtained from a woman in her twenties or thirties with Graves' hyperthyroidism. Both conserved end residues are part of each CDR3. Each record gives: J gene, V gene, clone size, D gene, CDR3 protein, CDR3 DNA. The D gene is left open where the match is weak. Not all rows give a size; the values are once, few, many and, for expanded clones, a class.

>TRBJ2-3|TRBV9|.|TRBD2
CASSVGGASGRDTQYF
TGTGCCAGCAGCGTAGGCGGGGCTAGCGGGAGGGATACGCAGTATTTT
>TRBJ2-7|TRBV20-1|many|.
CSAPRDIADEQYF
TGCAGTGCTCCCCGGGACATAGCAGACGAGCAGTACTTC
>TRBJ2-1|TRBV19|.|TRBD2
CATLAGVRNEQFF
TGTGCCACACTAGCGGGAGTTCGCAATGAGCAGTTCTTC
>TRBJ2-1|TRBV19|few|TRBD2
CASSIGPLRASGRYNEQFF
TGTGCCAGTAGTATAGGCCCCCTGCGGGCTAGCGGACGATACAATGAGCAGTTCTTC
>TRBJ1-2|TRBV11-1|.|.
CASSLVWPAVVRTF
TGTGCCAGCAGCTTAGTTTGGCCGGCGGTTGTCCGCACCTTC
>TRBJ2-1|TRBV6-1|many|.
CASHGKYGSYNEQFF
TGTGCCTCGCACGGAAAGTATGGGTCCTACAATGAGCAGTTCTTC
>TRBJ2-2|TRBV3-1|few|.
CASSQDSYTGELFF
TGTGCCAGCAGCCAAGACTCTTACACCGGGGAGCTGTTTTTT
>TRBJ2-5|TRBV5-1|.|.
CASSLGRPQETQYF
TGCGCCAGCAGCTTGGGAAGGCCCCAAGAGACCCAGTACTTC
>TRBJ2-5|TRBV2|many|.
CASLRVLETQYF
TGTGCCAGCTTACGGGTTTTAGAGACCCAGTACTTC
>TRBJ1-6|TRBV6-1|.|.
CASSESELAGLPLHF
TGTGCCAGCAGTGAATCGGAGTTGGCAGGACTTCCCCTCCACTTT
>TRBJ1-6|TRBV25-1|.|.
CASSWLFYNSPLHF
TGTGCCAGCAGTTGGTTATTTTATAATTCACCCCTCCACTTT
>TRBJ2-7|TRBV20-1|.|.
CSGRAGTGYEQYF
TGCAGTGGTAGAGCCGGGACTGGCTACGAGCAGTACTTC
>TRBJ2-4|TRBV28|few|TRBD1
CASSEQLTGFGKNIQYF
TGTGCCAGCAGTGAACAGTTGACAGGGTTCGGCAAAAACATTCAGTACTTC
>TRBJ2-7|TRBV5-1|many|TRBD1
CASSSPGTGGAGPHYEQYF
TGCGCCAGCAGCTCACCGGGGACAGGGGGCGCCGGACCACACTACGAGCAGTACTTC
>TRBJ2-7|TRBV12-3/TRBV12-4|many|TRBD2
CASSGRAYEQYF
TGTGCGTCTAGCGGGAGGGCCTACGAGCAGTACTTC
>TRBJ2-7|TRBV3-1|many|TRBD1
CASSRQGAVEQYF
TGTGCCAGCAGCCGTCAGGGGGCGGTCGAGCAGTACTTC
>TRBJ2-7|TRBV27|many|.
CASSLSPLAASSYEQYF
TGTGCCAGCAGTTTGAGCCCATTAGCGGCTAGCTCCTACGAGCAGTACTTC